These 12 T cell receptor beta chains were sequenced from one sample in a study of regulatory T cells in long-lasting Graves disease. As to time point: newly diagnosed GD, antithyroid drugs for less than 3 months. PBMC RNA served as the TCR library source. Construction of TCR beta libraries relied on iRepertoire HTBI primers and on Arm-PCR targeting CDR3 regions. One entry per CDR3 protein, called by TCRdb with MiXCR from the multiplex PCR reads. The sample carries around 480,000 distinct CDR3 sequences, around 15% recorded once. These data also featured in a second study, about T cells in Graves' hyperthyroidism and ophthalmopathy.

Material: peripheral blood mononuclear cells (PBMCs), obtained at new diagnosis, from a patient treated with antithyroid drugs. The receptors stem from a woman in her forties or fifties with Graves disease.

This chain links TRBV13 with TRBJ1-3; a possible D gene is TRBD1 (6 bases). Deletions cut 2 bases from V and 2 bases from J, with 10 bases between. The germline V gene has CDR1 PRHDT and CDR2 FYEKMQ (reference sequence). The CDR3 runs to 15 residues. CDR3 DNA sequence: TGTGCCAGCAGCTTATGGGGGCAGGCTGGAAACACCATATATTTT. This codes for CASSLWGQAGNTIYF. Filled out from reference TRBV13 and TRBJ1-3, the complete variable domain reads AAGVIQSPRHLIKEKRETATLKCYPIPRHDTVYWYQQGPGQDPQFLISFYEKMQSDKGSIPDRFSAQQFSDYHSELNMSSLELGDSALYFCASSLWGQAGNTIYFGEGSWLTVV.

This clonotype turned up a few times. The chain has TRBV27 and TRBJ2-7, with 7 nucleotides matching TRBD1. V dropped 4 bases and J dropped 6; count of bases not matched to a gene: 6. The CDR3 extends over 13 amino acids. CDR1 MNHEY and CDR2 SMNVEV come from the germline V gene (reference sequence). CDR3 loop: CASSSTGLGEQYF. CDR3 coding DNA: TGTGCCAGCAGTTCGACAGGGTTGGGCGAGCAGTACTTC.

On this clonotype itself: A much larger clone sits a single nucleotide away, making a read error possible. The genes are TRBV28 and TRBJ2-1; 7 nucleotides agree with TRBD1. Germline V lookup: CDR1 MDHEN, CDR2 SYDVKM. CDR3 size: 17 residues. V lost 3 bases to trimming and J lost 10 bases; unmatched junction nucleotides: 18. The CDR3 DNA reads TGTGCCAGCAGTTTCCACCCGACAGGGTCTGGCTCCTACGAGCAGTTCTTC. This translates into CASSFHPTGSGSYEQFF.

The table lists this clonotype with a few counts. This chain uses TRBV6-4 with TRBJ1-1; D unresolved. Germline CDR1 is MRHNA and CDR2 is SNTAGT. V shed 10 bases and J shed 6 bases, with 12 bases lying between them. The CDR3 sequence is 11 residues long. CDR3 DNA: TGTGCCACCAACTTTTTCCCTGAAGCTTTCTTT. It codes for CATNFFPEAFF.

This clonotype came up many times. The chain joins TRBV2 to TRBJ1-1; D perhaps matches TRBD1 (5 bases). Germline CDR1 reads SNHLY; CDR2 reads FYNNEI. This CDR3 spans 13 amino acids. Trimming removed 4 bases from V and 5 bases from J, with 11 bases in between. CDR3 loop: CASSVGVETEAFF. The CDR3 bases are TGTGCCAGCAGTGTGGGGGTAGAGACTGAAGCTTTCTTT.

This clonotype was picked up many times. The genes are TRBV5-1 and TRBJ1-3; D gene unclear. Trimming shortened V by 4 bases and J by 2 bases, and 7 bases separated the two germline ends. The CDR3 has 13 residues. Per germline, CDR1 SGHRS and CDR2 YFSETQ. The CDR3 DNA reads as TGCGCCAGCAGCACTGACACTGGAAACACCATATATTTT. This gives the protein CASSTDTGNTIYF. Full variable domain (outside the CDR3, taken from reference TRBV5-1 and TRBJ1-3): KAGVTQTPRYLIKTRGQQVTLSCSPISGHRSVSWYQQTPGQGLQFLFEYFSETQRNKGNFPGRFSGRQFSNSRSEMNVSTLELGDSALYLCASSTDTGNTIYFGEGSWLTVV.

This clonotype has at least ten counts. The V and J genes are TRBV12-3 or TRBV12-4 and TRBJ1-5, with 7 nucleotides matching TRBD1. V shed 3 bases, J shed 0 bases, and the junction held 2 bases outside the gene matches. The CDR3 is 15 amino acids. This CDR3 reads CASSLDRNSNQPQHF. CDR3 nucleotide sequence: TGTGCCAGCAGTTTGGACAGGAATAGCAATCAGCCCCAGCATTTT.

This clonotype was counted at least ten times. The chain uses TRBV7-9 and TRBJ2-1; D is possibly TRBD1 (5 bases). The J call may not be correct, given that the DNA end is closer to TRBJ2-5. This CDR3 is 14 amino acids long. Looked up from germline, CDR1 is SEHNR and CDR2 is FQNEAQ (reference sequence). CDR3 nucleotide sequence: TGTGCCAGCAGCTCACCTGACAGCCAAGAGACCCAGTACTTC. Its translation: CASSSPDSQETQYF.

This clonotype has more than one count but fewer than ten. The gene calls are TRBV5-1 and TRBJ1-1; D gene uncertain. The CDR3 covers 16 residues. Germline V gene data show CDR1 as SGHRS and CDR2 as YFSETQ. Trimming shortened V by 4 bases and J by 2 bases, and 18 bases separated the two germline ends. In DNA form, the CDR3 reads TGCGCCAGCAGCCTACGGCCAATGGAGGTCAACACTGAAGCTTTCTTT. It translates to CASSLRPMEVNTEAFF.

The chain uses TRBV9 and TRBJ1-4, with D hard to call. CDR1 SGDLS and CDR2 YYNGEE come from the germline V gene. The V end lost 2 bases, the J end lost 6 bases, and 8 bases lay between the germline ends. The CDR3 sequence is 13 residues long. The DNA of the CDR3 is TGTGCCAGCAGCGTCGGAAGGGATGAAAAACTGTTTTTT. It encodes CASSVGRDEKLFF.

This clonotype was seen repeatedly, ten times or more. J is TRBJ1-6 and V is TRBV6-2 or TRBV6-3; D may be TRBD1 (5 bases). V lost 2 bases to trimming and J lost 10 bases, with 15 bases between them. There are 15 residues in the CDR3. CDR1 and CDR2 (germline): MNHEY, SVGEGT. CDR3 in amino acids: CASSYEGRGGSPLHF. CDR3 in DNA: TGTGCCAGCAGTTACGAGGGACGGGGGGGATCACCCCTCCACTTT.

CDR3 loop: CASSLGAGQLSGNTIYF. The CDR3 DNA follows: TGTGCCAGCAGCTTAGGGGCTGGGCAGCTCTCTGGAAACACCATATATTTT. This chain uses TRBV13 with TRBJ1-3; D unresolved. The CDR3 is 17 residues long. Germline CDR1 reads PRHDT; CDR2 reads FYEKMQ (reference sequence). Trimming shortened V by 0 bases and J by 0 bases, and 12 bases separated the two germline ends.